The present T cell receptor (beta chain) was sequenced within a study of blood T cell repertoires in COVID-19. Study summary: Acute and convalescent COVID-19 samples came from the United States, Italy and Spain. Nucleic acid was either cDNA or gDNA, and it came from T cells, B-cell-depleted T cells, or PBMCs.

Original data processing: It was from reference gene primer amplification that nucleated cell counts were estimated. The repertoire was sequenced with immunoSEQ multiplex PCR; TCRdb's copy has only in-frame clones and lacks some. V, J and clone size reflect that table, while D and trimming were determined from the DNA. The sample has around 170,000 clones; over 80% are singletons. The receptor was isolated from a woman in her thirties or forties with acute or convalescent COVID-19. The sequenced sample consisted of peripheral blood.

Written as DNA, the CDR3 is TGTGCCAGCAGTTACACCGGGGATGAGCAGTTCTTC. Amino acid sequence: CASSYTGDEQFF. The chain recombines TRBV6-5 with TRBJ2-1; D is perhaps TRBD2 (5 bases). Trimming took 2 bases from V and 8 from J, leaving 7 bases between them. CDR3 length: 12 residues. Germline CDR1 reads MNHEY; CDR2 reads SVGAGI.